This passage covers 20 T cell receptor beta chains from one sample sequenced in a study of cytomegalovirus exposure and HLA in healthy donors. PCR amplification relied on 60 Vbeta primers (plus 13 Jbeta primers). The table came from immunoSEQ multiplex PCR; TCRdb's copy has only in-frame clones and leaves some out. The profile shows about 200,000 clones, approximately 86% of them singletons. Sample: PBMCs. These receptors were collected from a woman aged 25 to 45 in good health and CMV-seronegative.

This clone was seen once. The rearrangement joins TRBV5-4 to TRBJ2-1; 11 nucleotides align to TRBD2. This CDR3 is built from 13 residues. The germline V gene encodes CDR1 SGHNT and CDR2 YYREEE (reference sequence). With V trimmed by 5 bases and J by 8 bases, 3 bases remained unmatched. CDR3 residues: CASRLAGVDEQFF. The CDR3 region has the DNA TGTGCCAGCAGACTAGCGGGGGTTGATGAGCAGTTCTTC.

V and J are TRBV19 and TRBJ2-2; 7 bases are shared with TRBD1. The junction had 9 bases not matched to a gene; V was cut back by 7 bases and J by 7 bases. Germline V gene lookup returns CDR1 LNHDA and CDR2 SQIVND (reference sequence). CDR3 size: 14 residues. The CDR3 region has the DNA TGTGCCAGTACCGGCAGAGGGGGCGGCGGGGAGCTGTTTTTT. Translation gives CASTGRGGGGELFF.

The V gene is TRBV25-1, the J gene TRBJ2-7, with no clear D. Germline V CDR1 and CDR2: MGHDK, SYGVNS. V was cut by 1 base and J by 4 bases, with 8 bases left in between. The CDR3 has 13 amino acids. The CDR3, as DNA: TGTGCCAGCAGTGAATCCCCCCGGTACGAGCAGTACTTC. Translation: CASSESPRYEQYF.

V usage is TRBV5-1 and J usage is TRBJ2-7, with TRBD2 matching over 11 bases. This CDR3 spans 15 amino acids. The germline gives CDR1 SGHRS, CDR2 YFSETQ. Unmatched junction bases numbered 6, after V lost 4 bases and J lost 3 bases. CDR3 nucleotides: TGCGCCAGCAGCGTCACTAGCGGGAGTTACTACGAGCAGTACTTC. Translated, it gives CASSVTSGSYYEQYF.

V is TRBV9 and J is TRBJ2-7; possibly TRBD2 for D (6 bases). Germline-derived CDR1 and CDR2 are SGDLS and YYNGEE. The CDR3 extends over 14 amino acids. Trimming took off 0 bases at V and 5 bases at J, with 12 bases between the two ends. CDR3 protein: CASSVGGIPNEQYF. CDR3 nucleotide sequence: TGTGCCAGCAGCGTAGGCGGGATTCCCAACGAGCAGTACTTC. The entire variable domain, with the rest obtained from reference TRBV9 and TRBJ2-7, is as follows: DSGVTQTPKHLITATGQRVTLRCSPRSGDLSVYWYQQSLDQGLQFLIQYYNGEERAKGNILERFSAQQFPDLHSELNLSSLELGDSALYFCASSVGGIPNEQYFGPGTRLTVT.

The gene calls are TRBV2 and TRBJ1-2; 7 bases align to TRBD1. This CDR3 has 14 amino acids. In germline, CDR1 is SNHLY, CDR2 FYNNEI. J lost 5 bases, V lost 3 bases, and 6 bases had no gene match. The CDR3 coding sequence is TGTGCCAGCAGTGACCAAAGGACAGGATATGGCTACACCTTC. Translated, it gives CASSDQRTGYGYTF.

V and J are TRBV5-1 and TRBJ2-3, with D tentatively TRBD2 (6 bases). The CDR3 is made up of 15 amino acids. The V end lost 4 bases, the J end lost 0 bases, and 12 bases lay between the germline ends. The germline gives CDR1 SGHRS, CDR2 YFSETQ. The CDR3 DNA follows: TGCGCCAGCAGCCGGGACGGGGGAAGCACAGATACGCAGTATTTT. It is translated as CASSRDGGSTDTQYF. Using reference TRBV5-1 and TRBJ2-3 for the parts outside the CDR3, the full variable domain is KAGVTQTPRYLIKTRGQQVTLSCSPISGHRSVSWYQQTPGQGLQFLFEYFSETQRNKGNFPGRFSGRQFSNSRSEMNVSTLELGDSALYLCASSRDGGSTDTQYFGPGTRLTVL.

The genes are TRBV21-1 and TRBJ1-6; the table's D call of TRBD1 was not tested on the DNA. TRBV21-1 is recorded as a pseudogene. The CDR3 length is 12 residues. CDR3 in amino acids: CASNHRDRGPVF. The CDR3, as DNA: TGTGCCAGCAACCACCGGGACAGGGGACCGGTCTTT.

The chain couples TRBV5-1 to TRBJ2-3, with D possibly TRBD1 on 5 matching bases. Deletions cut 7 bases from V and 9 bases from J, with 21 bases between. The CDR3 loop spans 14 amino acids. CDR1 and CDR2 from the germline V gene are SGHRS and YFSETQ. The CDR3 DNA reads TGCGCCAGCGCCACCGGGCAGGGATCAGTCACGCAGTATTTT. It encodes CASATGQGSVTQYF.

The chain uses TRBV7-8 and TRBJ2-5, with 7 bases fitting TRBD1. The DNA end lines up better with TRBJ2-7; the J call may be wrong. Germline V CDR1 and CDR2: SGHVS, FQNEAQ. The length of the CDR3 is 13 residues. The DNA for the CDR3 is TGTGCCAGCAGCGTAGACAGGGAGTACGAGCAGTACTTC. Translation gives CASSVDREYEQYF.

This chain joins TRBV18 and TRBJ2-5; 9 bases fit TRBD2. This CDR3 is 16 amino acids long. The ends lost 3 bases at V and 7 bases at J; junction bases unmatched: 12. CDR1 and CDR2 from the germline V gene are KGHSH and LQKENI. DNA of the CDR3: TGTGCCAGCTCACCTGACTCTAGCGGGGACCCGGGGACCCAGTACTTC. This codes for CASSPDSSGDPGTQYF.

The chain carries TRBV29-1 and TRBJ2-1; the match to TRBD2 covers 8 bases. The CDR3 has 18 residues. Trimming took 6 bases from V and 4 from J; bases not matched to a gene: 20. CDR1 SQVTM and CDR2 ANQGSEA come from the germline V gene. CDR3 region: CSVRRPGSGGPRYNEQFF. The CDR3 bases are TGCAGCGTGAGGCGCCCCGGATCGGGGGGGCCACGGTACAATGAGCAGTTCTTC.

The chain recombines TRBV9 with TRBJ2-1, with D possibly being TRBD2 (6 bases). Germline assignment: CDR1 SGDLS and CDR2 YYNGEE. V was pared by 0 bases and J by 5 bases, with 21 bases between. The CDR3 covers 18 residues. CDR3 in DNA: TGTGCCAGCAGCGTAGGCATTTGGCGCGGGACCGCTCACAATGAGCAGTTCTTC. This encodes CASSVGIWRGTAHNEQFF.

The chain combines TRBV5-6 with TRBJ2-3, with D hard to call. The CDR3 contains 14 residues. Germline CDR1 SGHDT, CDR2 YYEEEE. V was shortened by 0 bases and J by 4 bases, with 9 bases between the two germline ends. The DNA for the CDR3 is TGTGCCAGCAGCTTGGAGCTAGGTGCAGATACGCAGTATTTT. This translates into CASSLELGADTQYF.

The genes are TRBV28 and TRBJ1-1; no clear D gene. Trimming took 6 bases from V and 6 from J, leaving 11 bases between them. This CDR3 contains 12 residues. Germline CDR1 is MDHEN and CDR2 is SYDVKM. In nucleotides, the CDR3 is TGTGCCAGCAGCAGGTTCGGGGCTGAAGCTTTCTTT. It is translated as CASSRFGAEAFF.

The chain joins TRBV28 to TRBJ2-1; a possible D gene is TRBD2 (6 bases). This CDR3 is built from 15 residues. V gave up 3 bases and J gave up 0 bases, with 9 bases separating them. Germline CDR1 reads MDHEN; CDR2 reads SYDVKM. CDR3 loop: CASSFRGNSYNEQFF. The CDR3 DNA follows: TGTGCCAGCAGTTTTCGGGGGAACTCCTACAATGAGCAGTTCTTC.

This clone showed up just once. V gene TRBV4-1 combines with J gene TRBJ2-1; D is possibly TRBD1 (5 bases). From germline, CDR1 is MGHRA and CDR2 YSYEKL. Between the trimmed V and J ends, which lost 4 bases and 8 bases, there was a span of 27 bases. The CDR3 sequence is 18 residues long. Here the CDR3 DNA reads TGCGCCAGCAGCCGGATCATTAACGTGGGGCGAAGTAACGATGAGCAGTTCTTC. Its protein is CASSRIINVGRSNDEQFF.

This chain links TRBV19 with TRBJ1-2, with D possibly TRBD1 on 6 matching bases. The V end lost 9 bases, the J end lost 0 bases, and 26 bases lay between the germline ends. Germline CDR1 and CDR2: LNHDA and SQIVND (reference sequence). This CDR3 has 18 amino acids. CDR3 sequence: CASLGAGAVPFTNYGYTF. CDR3 DNA: TGTGCCAGCTTAGGGGCAGGGGCTGTGCCCTTTACTAACTATGGCTACACCTTC.

This clone has only one observation. The chain combines TRBV5-1 with TRBJ2-2, with unresolved D. The V and J ends lost 2 bases and 7 bases respectively, with 3 bases between them. Germline V gene sequence: CDR1 SGHRS, CDR2 YFSETQ. The CDR3 sequence is 11 residues long. In DNA form, the CDR3 reads TGCGCCAGCAGCTTCGGCGGGGAGCTGTTTTTT. This sequence encodes CASSFGGELFF.

This clone was detected a few times. Here the CDR3 reads CASRPGTGVFGELFF. CDR3 DNA: TGTGCCAGCCGACCGGGGACAGGGGTTTTCGGGGAGCTGTTTTTT. The chain employs TRBV28 and TRBJ2-2, with 10 bases aligning to TRBD1. Trimming took 8 bases from V and 7 from J; bases not matched to a gene: 10. This CDR3 contains 15 residues. Per germline, CDR1 MDHEN and CDR2 SYDVKM. The variable domain in full, completed from reference TRBV28 and TRBJ2-2, reads DVKVTQSSRYLVKRTGEKVFLECVQDMDHENMFWYRQDPGLGLRLIYFSYDVKMKEKGDIPEGYSVSREKKERFSLILESASTNQTSMYLCASRPGTGVFGELFFGEGSRLTVL.